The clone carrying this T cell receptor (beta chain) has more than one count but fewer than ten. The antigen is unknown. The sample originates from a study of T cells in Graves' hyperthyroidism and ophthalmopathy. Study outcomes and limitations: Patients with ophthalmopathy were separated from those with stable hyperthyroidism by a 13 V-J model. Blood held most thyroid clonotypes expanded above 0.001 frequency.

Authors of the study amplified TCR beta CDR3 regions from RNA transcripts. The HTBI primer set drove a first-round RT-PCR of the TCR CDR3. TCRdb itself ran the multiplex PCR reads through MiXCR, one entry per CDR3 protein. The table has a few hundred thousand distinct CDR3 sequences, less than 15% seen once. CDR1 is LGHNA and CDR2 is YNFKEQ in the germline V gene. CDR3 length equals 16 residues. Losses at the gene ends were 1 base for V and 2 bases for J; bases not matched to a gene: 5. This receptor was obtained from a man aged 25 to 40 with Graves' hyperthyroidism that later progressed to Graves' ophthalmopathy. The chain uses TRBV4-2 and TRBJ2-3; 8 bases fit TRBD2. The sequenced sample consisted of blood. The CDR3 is CASSQGRTSYTDTQYF. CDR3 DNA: TGTGCCAGCAGCCAAGGTCGGACTAGCTACACAGATACGCAGTATTTT.